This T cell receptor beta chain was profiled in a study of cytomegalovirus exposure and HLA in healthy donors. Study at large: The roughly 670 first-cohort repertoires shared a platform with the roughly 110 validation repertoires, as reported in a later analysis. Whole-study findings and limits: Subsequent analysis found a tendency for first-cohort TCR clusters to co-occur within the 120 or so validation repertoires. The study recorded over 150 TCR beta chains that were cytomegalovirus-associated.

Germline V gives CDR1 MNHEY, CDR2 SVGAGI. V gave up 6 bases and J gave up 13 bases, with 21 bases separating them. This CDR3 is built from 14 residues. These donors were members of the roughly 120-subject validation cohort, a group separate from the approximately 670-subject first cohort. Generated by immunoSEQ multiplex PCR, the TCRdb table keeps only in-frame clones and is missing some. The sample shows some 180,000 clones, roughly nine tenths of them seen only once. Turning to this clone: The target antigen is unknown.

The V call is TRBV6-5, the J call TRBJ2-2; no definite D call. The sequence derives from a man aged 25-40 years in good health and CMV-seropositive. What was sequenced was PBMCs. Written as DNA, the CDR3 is TGTGCCAGCAGCAAAAAGGCTGGTTCAGATATGCTGTTTTTT. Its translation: CASSKKAGSDMLFF.